One sample yielded the 3 T cell receptor beta chains listed below, sequenced in a study of blood T cell repertoires in COVID-19. Data came from immunoSEQ multiplex PCR; TCRdb stores just in-frame clones and leaves some out. Among roughly 300,000 clones listed, over 75% were seen once. The sequencing input was PBMCs or T cells enriched from blood (not recorded which). The source is a woman under 30 who had recovered from COVID-19.

The chain links TRBV27 to TRBJ2-7, with 12 bases that match TRBD2. This CDR3 is 16 amino acids long. Germline-derived CDR1 and CDR2 are MNHEY and SMNVEV (reference sequence). V trimming: 4 bases; J trimming: 5 bases; junction bases outside the gene matches: 9. Here the CDR3 reads CASSSLRTSGINEQYF. The CDR3 DNA is TGTGCCAGCAGTTCCCTTCGGACTAGCGGGATTAACGAGCAGTACTTC.

This chain joins TRBV7-9 and TRBJ2-1, with 9 bases matching TRBD2. CDR3 length equals 15 residues. The germline gives CDR1 SEHNR, CDR2 FQNEAQ (reference sequence). The V gene end was trimmed by 3 bases and the J gene end by 5 bases; junction bases not matched to a gene: 5. This CDR3 reads CASSFGAGGHNEQFF. The CDR3 nucleotides read TGTGCCAGCAGCTTCGGAGCGGGGGGCCACAATGAGCAGTTCTTC.

This chain connects TRBV23-1 to TRBJ2-1, with 8 bases aligning to TRBD1. Being an ORF, TRBV23-1 has a function that is uncertain. V dropped 2 bases and J dropped 5; count of bases not matched to a gene: 8. The CDR3 sequence is 16 residues long. CDR3 DNA: TGCGCCAGCAGTCAAGTCGGACAGGGAAGCGACAATGAGCAGTTCTTC. It yields the protein CASSQVGQGSDNEQFF.